The TCR beta chain described here comes from a study of PD-L1 blockade in urothelial cancer. Germline V CDR1 and CDR2: LGHNA, YSLEER. The CDR3 has 15 amino acids. V shed 4 bases and J 9 bases; nucleotides not matched to a gene: 5. Only in-frame clones appear in the TCRdb table, and some are missing; sequencing was by immunoSEQ multiplex PCR. The profile covers about 50,000 clones, with 60% to 80% appearing a single time and approximately 3.3% taken by the ten largest. The chain joins TRBV4-3 to TRBJ2-4, with 14 bases aligning to TRBD2. This clonotype originated in a man in his 70s with urothelial cancer. The sample consisted of PBMCs, taken around atezolizumab (anti-PD-L1) treatment. In DNA form, the CDR3 reads TGCGCCAGCAGCCGCGGACTAGCGGGAGGTGTCATTCAGTACTTC. It yields the protein CASSRGLAGGVIQYF.